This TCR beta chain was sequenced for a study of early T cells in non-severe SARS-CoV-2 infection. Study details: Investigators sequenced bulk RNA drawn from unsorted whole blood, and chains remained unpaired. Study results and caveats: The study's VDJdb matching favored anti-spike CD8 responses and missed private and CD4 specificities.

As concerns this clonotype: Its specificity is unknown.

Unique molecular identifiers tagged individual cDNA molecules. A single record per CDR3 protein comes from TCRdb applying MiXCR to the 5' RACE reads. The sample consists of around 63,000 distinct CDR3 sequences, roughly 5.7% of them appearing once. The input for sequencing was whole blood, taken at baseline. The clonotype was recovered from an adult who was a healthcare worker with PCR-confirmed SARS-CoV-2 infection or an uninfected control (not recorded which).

CDR3 protein: CASRQNNQPQHF. As DNA, the CDR3 is TGCGCCAGCAGGCAGAATAATCAGCCCCAGCATTTT. The V and J genes are TRBV10-2 and TRBJ1-5; D uncertain. The CDR3 covers 12 residues. Deletions cut 6 bases from V and 4 bases from J, with 7 bases between. Germline V lookup: CDR1 WSHSY, CDR2 SAAADI.